This T cell receptor (beta chain) is from a study of blood T cell repertoires in COVID-19. Study in general: PBMCs, B-cell-depleted T cells, or T cells were the source of the cDNA or gDNA that made up the material.

V dropped 3 bases and J dropped 1 base, with 9 bases sitting between them. Germline V lookup: CDR1 MNHEY, CDR2 SMNVEV (reference sequence). The CDR3 has 14 residues. In the authors' methods: Reference gene primer amplification yielded estimated nucleated cell counts. The protocol was immunoSEQ multiplex PCR, while the TCRdb copy is restricted to in-frame clones and leaves out a portion. The DNA gave D and trimming, while V, J and clone size come from that table. The table lists nearly 40,000 clones, about 90% of them singletons, with around 10% in the top ten. Sequenced input: peripheral blood. This TCR was sampled from a woman aged 70-85 years with acute or convalescent COVID-19. The V call is TRBV27, the J call TRBJ2-5; tentative D call: TRBD2 (6 bases). DNA of the CDR3: TGTGCCAGCAGTTTCGGGACTCGCCAAGAGACCCAGTACTTC. As protein: CASSFGTRQETQYF.